This TCR beta chain comes out of a study of T cell responses to AZD1222 COVID-19 vaccine. TCRdb's copy holds only in-frame clones and misses some; the assay was immunoSEQ multiplex PCR. Of tens of thousands of clones listed, around 85% are singletons. The CDR3 is made up of 14 amino acids. V usage is TRBV12-2 and J usage is TRBJ2-7; the D segment call TRBD1 is taken from the table without a DNA check. TRBV12-2 is a pseudogene locus. This material consisted of peripheral blood, taken 28 days after the second AZD1222 dose. The sequence was collected from an adult who received the AZD1222 COVID-19 vaccine. The CDR3 nucleotides are TGTGCAAGTCGCTTAGGCCGGGGGACAGACGAGCAGTACTTC. Protein sequence: CASRLGRGTDEQYF.